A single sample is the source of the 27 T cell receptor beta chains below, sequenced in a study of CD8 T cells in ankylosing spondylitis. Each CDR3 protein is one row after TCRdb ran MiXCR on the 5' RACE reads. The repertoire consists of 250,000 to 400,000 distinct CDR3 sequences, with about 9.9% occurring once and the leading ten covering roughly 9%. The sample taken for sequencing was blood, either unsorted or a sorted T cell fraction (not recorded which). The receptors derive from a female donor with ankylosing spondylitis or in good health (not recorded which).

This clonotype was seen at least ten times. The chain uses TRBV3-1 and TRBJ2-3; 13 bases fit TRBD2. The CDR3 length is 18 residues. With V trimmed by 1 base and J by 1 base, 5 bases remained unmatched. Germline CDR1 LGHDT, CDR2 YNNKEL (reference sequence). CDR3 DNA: TGTGCCAGCAGCCAAGCCCAACTAGCGGGAGGGGGCACAGATACGCAGTATTTT. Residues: CASSQAQLAGGGTDTQYF.

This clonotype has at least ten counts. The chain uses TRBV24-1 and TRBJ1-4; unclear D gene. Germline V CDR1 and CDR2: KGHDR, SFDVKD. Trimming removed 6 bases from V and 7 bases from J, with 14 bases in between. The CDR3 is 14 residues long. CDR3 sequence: CATSQPGEGEKLFF. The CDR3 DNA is TGTGCCACCAGTCAACCCGGGGAAGGTGAAAAACTGTTTTTT.

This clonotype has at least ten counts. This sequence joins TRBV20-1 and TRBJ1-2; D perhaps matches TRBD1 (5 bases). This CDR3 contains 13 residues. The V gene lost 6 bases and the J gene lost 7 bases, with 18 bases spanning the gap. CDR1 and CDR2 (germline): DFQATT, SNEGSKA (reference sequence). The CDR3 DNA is TGCAGTGCGGATGGGGCATCTAGGTTTGGCTACACCTTC. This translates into CSADGASRFGYTF.

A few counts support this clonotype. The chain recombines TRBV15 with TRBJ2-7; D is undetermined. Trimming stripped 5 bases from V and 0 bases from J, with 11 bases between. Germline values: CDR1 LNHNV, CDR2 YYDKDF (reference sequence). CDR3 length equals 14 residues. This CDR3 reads CATSALGISYEQYF. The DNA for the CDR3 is TGTGCCACCAGCGCTCTAGGAATCTCCTACGAGCAGTACTTC.

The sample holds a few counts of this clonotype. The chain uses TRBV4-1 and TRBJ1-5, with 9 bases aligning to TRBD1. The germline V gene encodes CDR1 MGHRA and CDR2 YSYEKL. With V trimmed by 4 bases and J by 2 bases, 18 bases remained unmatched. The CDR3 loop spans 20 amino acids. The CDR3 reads CASSRITGGGGYLGNQPQHF. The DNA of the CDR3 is TGCGCCAGCAGCCGAATCACAGGGGGCGGGGGGTATCTCGGCAATCAGCCCCAGCATTTT.

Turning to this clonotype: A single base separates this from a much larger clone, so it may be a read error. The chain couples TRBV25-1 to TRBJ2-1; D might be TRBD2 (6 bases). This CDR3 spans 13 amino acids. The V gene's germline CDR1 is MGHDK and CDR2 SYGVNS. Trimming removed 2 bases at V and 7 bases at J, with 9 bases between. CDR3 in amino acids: CASSEPGRNEQFF. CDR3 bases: TGTGCCAGCAGTGAACCCGGGAGAAATGAGCAGTTCTTC.

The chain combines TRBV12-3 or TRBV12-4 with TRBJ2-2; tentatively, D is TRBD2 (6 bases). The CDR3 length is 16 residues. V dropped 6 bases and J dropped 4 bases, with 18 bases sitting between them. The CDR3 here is CASSYTPGVSTGELFF. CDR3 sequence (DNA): TGTGCCAGCAGCTACACCCCGGGGGTGAGCACCGGGGAGCTGTTTTTT.

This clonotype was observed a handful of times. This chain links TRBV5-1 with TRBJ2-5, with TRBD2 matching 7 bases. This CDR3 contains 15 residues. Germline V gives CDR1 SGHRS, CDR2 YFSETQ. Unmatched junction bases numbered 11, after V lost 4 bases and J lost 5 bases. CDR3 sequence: CASSPIARREETQYF. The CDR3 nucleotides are TGCGCCAGCAGCCCAATAGCTCGGCGGGAGGAGACCCAGTACTTC.

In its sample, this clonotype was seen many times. CDR3 loop: CASSLSLTDTGELFF. The CDR3 DNA sequence: TGTGCCAGCAGCTTATCCCTTACAGACACCGGGGAGCTGTTTTTT. The chain combines TRBV7-3 with TRBJ2-2; D ambiguous. The CDR3 is 15 amino acids. The V gene's germline CDR1 is SGHTA and CDR2 FQGTGA. With 2 bases removed from V and 3 bases from J, the gap between germline ends came to 10 bases.

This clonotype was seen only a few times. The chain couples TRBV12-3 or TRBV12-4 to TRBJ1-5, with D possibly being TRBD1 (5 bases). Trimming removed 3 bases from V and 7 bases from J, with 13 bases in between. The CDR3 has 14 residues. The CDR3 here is CASSLSGFGQPQHF. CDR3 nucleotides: TGTGCCAGCAGTTTGTCAGGGTTCGGGCAGCCCCAGCATTTT.

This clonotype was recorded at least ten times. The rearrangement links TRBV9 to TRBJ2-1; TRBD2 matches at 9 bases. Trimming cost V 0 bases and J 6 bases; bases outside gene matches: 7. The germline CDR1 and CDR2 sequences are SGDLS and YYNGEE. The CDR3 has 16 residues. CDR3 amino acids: CASSVELAGAGNEQFF. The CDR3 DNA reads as TGTGCCAGCAGCGTAGAGTTAGCGGGAGCGGGCAATGAGCAGTTCTTC.

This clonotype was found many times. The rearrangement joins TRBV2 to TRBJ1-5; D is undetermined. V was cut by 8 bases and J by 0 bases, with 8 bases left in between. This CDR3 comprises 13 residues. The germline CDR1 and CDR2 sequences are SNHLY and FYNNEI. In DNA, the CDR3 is TGTGCCAGCTCCGGGAATAGCAATCAGCCCCAGCATTTT. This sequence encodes CASSGNSNQPQHF.

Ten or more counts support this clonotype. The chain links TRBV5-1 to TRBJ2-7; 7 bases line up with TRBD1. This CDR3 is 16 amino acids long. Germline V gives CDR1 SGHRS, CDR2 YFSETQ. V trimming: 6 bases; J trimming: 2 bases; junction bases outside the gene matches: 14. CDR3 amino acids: CASTLGTVGLPYEQYF. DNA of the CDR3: TGCGCCAGCACCCTCGGGACAGTAGGGCTACCCTACGAGCAGTACTTC.

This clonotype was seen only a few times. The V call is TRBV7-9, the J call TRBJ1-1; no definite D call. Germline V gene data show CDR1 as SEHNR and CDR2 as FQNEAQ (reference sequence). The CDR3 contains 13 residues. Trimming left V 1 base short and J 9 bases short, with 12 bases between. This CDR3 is CASSLGGRNQAFF. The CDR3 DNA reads TGTGCCAGCAGCTTAGGCGGCAGGAACCAAGCTTTCTTT.

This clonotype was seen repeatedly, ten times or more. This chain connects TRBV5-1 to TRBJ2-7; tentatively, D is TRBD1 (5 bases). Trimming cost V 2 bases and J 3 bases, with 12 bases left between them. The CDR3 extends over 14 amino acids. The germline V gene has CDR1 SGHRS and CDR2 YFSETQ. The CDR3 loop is CASSFGQGVYEQYF. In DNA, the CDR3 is TGCGCCAGCAGCTTTGGTCAGGGTGTCTACGAGCAGTACTTC.

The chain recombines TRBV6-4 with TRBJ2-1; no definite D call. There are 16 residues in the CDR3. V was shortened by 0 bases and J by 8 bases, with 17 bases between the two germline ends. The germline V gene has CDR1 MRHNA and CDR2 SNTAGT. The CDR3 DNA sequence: TGTGCCAGCAGTGACTCGAATAGGGCGTATGTAGATGAGCAGTTCTTC. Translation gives CASSDSNRAYVDEQFF.

The CDR3 is CASSPWGSGDSDTQYF. CDR3 DNA: TGCGCCAGCAGCCCCTGGGGTAGCGGTGATTCAGATACGCAGTATTTT. The chain carries TRBV5-1 and TRBJ2-3, with D perhaps TRBD2 (6 bases). The V end lost 4 bases, the J end lost 4 bases, and 19 bases lay between the germline ends. The CDR3 consists of 16 residues. Germline V CDR1 and CDR2: SGHRS, YFSETQ. Looking up the rest from reference TRBV5-1 and TRBJ2-3 gives the full variable domain: KAGVTQTPRYLIKTRGQQVTLSCSPISGHRSVSWYQQTPGQGLQFLFEYFSETQRNKGNFPGRFSGRQFSNSRSEMNVSTLELGDSALYLCASSPWGSGDSDTQYFGPGTRLTVL.

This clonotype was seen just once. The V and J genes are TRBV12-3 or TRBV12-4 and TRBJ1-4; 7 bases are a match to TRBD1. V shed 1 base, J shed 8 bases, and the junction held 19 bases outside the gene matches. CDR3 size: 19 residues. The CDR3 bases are TGTGCCAGCAGTTTAGAGCCTGGAGGGGGCCGTTTCCTGAGGGAAAAACTGTTTTTT. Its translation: CASSLEPGGGRFLREKLFF.

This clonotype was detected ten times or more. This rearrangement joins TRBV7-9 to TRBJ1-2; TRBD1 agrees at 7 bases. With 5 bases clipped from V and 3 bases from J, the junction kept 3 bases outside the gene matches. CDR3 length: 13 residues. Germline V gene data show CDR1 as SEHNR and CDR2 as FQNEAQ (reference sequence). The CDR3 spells CASSTGQYYGYTF. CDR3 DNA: TGTGCCAGCAGCACGGGACAGTACTATGGCTACACCTTC. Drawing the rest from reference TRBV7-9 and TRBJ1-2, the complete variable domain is DTGVSQNPRHKITKRGQNVTFRCDPISEHNRLYWYRQTLGQGPEFLTYFQNEAQLEKSRLLSDRFSAERPKGSFSTLEIQRTEQGDSAMYLCASSTGQYYGYTFGSGTRLTVV.

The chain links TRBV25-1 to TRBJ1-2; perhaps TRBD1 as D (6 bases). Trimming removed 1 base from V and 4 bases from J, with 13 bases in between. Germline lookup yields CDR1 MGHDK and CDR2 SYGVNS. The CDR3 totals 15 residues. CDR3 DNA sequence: TGTGCCAGCAGTGAATCCGGCGGGGGCCTCTATGGCTACACCTTC. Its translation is CASSESGGGLYGYTF.

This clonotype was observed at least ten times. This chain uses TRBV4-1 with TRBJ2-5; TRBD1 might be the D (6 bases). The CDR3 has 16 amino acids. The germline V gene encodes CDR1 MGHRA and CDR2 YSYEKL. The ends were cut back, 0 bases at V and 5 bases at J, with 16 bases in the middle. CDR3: CASSQEPGQRVETQYF. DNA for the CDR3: TGCGCCAGCAGCCAAGAACCGGGACAAAGGGTGGAGACCCAGTACTTC.

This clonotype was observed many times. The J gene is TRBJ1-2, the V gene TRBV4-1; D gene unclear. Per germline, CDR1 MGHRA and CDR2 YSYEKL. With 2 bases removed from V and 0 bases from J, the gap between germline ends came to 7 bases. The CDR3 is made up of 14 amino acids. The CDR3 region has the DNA TGCGCCAGCAGCCAAACGGAAGCTAACTATGGCTACACCTTC. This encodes CASSQTEANYGYTF.

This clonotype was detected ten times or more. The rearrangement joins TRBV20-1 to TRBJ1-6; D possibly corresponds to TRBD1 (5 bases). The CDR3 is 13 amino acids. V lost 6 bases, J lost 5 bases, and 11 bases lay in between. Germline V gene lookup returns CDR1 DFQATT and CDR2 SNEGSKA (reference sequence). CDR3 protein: CSAKTVNNSPLHF. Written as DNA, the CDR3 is TGCAGTGCGAAGACAGTTAATAATTCACCCCTCCACTTT.

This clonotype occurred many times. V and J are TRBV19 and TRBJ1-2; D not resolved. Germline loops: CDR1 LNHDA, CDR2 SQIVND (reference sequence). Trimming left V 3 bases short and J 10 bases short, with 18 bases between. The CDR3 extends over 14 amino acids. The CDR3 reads CASSILDLRTSYTF. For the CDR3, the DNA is TGTGCCAGTAGTATTTTAGACCTTCGAACTTCCTACACCTTC.

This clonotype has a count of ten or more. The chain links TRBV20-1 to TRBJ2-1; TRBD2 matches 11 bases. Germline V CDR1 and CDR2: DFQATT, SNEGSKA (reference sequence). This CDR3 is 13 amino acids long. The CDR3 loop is CSPTSGSGDEQFF. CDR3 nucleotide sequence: TGCAGCCCAACTAGCGGGAGTGGCGATGAGCAGTTCTTC.

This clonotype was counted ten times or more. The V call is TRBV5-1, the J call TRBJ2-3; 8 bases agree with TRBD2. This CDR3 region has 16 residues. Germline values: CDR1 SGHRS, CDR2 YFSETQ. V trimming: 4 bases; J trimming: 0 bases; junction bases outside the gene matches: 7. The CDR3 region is CASSLGTSGSTDTQYF. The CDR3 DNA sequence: TGCGCCAGCAGCCTGGGAACTAGCGGCAGCACAGATACGCAGTATTTT.

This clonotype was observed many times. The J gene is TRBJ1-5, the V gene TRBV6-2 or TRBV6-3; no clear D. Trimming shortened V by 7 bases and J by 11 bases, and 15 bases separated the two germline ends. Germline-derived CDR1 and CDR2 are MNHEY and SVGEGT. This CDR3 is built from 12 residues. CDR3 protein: CASTDNGLSQHF. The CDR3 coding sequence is TGTGCCAGCACCGACAACGGGCTGTCCCAGCATTTT.